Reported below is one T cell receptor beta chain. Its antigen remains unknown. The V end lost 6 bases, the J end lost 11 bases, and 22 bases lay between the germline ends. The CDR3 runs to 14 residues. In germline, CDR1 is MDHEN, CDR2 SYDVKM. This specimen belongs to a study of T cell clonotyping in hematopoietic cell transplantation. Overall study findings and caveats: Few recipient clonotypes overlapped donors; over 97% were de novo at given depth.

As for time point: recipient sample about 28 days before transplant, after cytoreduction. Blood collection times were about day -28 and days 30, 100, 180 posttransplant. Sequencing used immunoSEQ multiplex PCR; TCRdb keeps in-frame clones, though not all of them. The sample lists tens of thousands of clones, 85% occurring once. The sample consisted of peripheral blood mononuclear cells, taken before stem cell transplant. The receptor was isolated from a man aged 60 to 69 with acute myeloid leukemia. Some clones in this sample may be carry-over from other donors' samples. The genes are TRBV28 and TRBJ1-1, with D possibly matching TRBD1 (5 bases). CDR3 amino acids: CASRKGHEQSLAFF. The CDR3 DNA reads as TGTGCCAGCAGGAAAGGACACGAACAAAGCTTGGCTTTCTTT.